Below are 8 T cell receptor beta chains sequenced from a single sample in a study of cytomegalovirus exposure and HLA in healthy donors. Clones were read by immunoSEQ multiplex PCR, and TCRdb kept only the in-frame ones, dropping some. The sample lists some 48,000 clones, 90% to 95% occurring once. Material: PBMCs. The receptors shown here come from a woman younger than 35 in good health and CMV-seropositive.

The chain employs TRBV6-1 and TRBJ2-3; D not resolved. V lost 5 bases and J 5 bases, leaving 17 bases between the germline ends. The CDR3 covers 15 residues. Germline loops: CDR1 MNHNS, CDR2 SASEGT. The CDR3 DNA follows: TGTGCCAGCAGTTTCAAACTTGGTAGCCAAGATACGCAGTATTTT. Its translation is CASSFKLGSQDTQYF.

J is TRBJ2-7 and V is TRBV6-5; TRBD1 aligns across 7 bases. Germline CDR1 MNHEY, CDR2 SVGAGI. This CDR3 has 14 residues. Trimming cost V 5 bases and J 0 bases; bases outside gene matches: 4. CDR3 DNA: TGTGCCAGCAGTACCTCAGGGGGCTCCTACGAGCAGTACTTC. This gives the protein CASSTSGGSYEQYF.

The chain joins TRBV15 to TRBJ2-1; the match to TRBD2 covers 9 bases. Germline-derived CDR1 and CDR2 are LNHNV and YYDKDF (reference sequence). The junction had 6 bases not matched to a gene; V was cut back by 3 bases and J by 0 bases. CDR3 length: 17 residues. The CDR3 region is CATSSPLSGSSYNEQFF. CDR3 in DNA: TGTGCCACCAGCAGCCCTCTTAGCGGGAGCTCCTACAATGAGCAGTTCTTC.

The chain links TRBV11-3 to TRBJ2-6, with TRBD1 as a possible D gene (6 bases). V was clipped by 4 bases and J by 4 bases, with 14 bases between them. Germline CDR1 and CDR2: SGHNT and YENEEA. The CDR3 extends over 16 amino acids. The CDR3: CASSSHTGNGANVLTF. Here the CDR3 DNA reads TGTGCCAGCAGCTCCCATACAGGGAACGGGGCCAACGTCCTGACTTTC.

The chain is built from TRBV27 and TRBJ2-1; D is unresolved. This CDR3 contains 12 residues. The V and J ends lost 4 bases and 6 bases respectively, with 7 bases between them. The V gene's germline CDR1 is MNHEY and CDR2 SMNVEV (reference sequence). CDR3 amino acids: CASSSPLNEQFF. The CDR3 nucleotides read TGTGCCAGCAGTTCTCCCCTCAATGAGCAGTTCTTC.

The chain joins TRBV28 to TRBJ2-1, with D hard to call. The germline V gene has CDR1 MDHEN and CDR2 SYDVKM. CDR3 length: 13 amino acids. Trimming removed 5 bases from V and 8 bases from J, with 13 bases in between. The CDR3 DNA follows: TGTGCCAGCAGTGACCCGGGTATCCATGAGCAGTTCTTC. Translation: CASSDPGIHEQFF.

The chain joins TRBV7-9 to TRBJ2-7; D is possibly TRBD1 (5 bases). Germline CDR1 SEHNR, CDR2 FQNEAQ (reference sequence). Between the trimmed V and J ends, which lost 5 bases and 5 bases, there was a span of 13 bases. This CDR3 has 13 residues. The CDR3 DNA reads TGTGCCAGCAGCCCCGGGCAGGGCAACGAGCAGTACTTC. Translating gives CASSPGQGNEQYF.

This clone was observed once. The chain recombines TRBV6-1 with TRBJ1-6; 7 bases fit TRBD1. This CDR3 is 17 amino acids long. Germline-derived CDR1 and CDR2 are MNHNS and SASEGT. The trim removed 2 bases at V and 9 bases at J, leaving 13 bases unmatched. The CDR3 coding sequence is TGTGCCAGCAGTGAAAGAGGGGGCAGGGCTAAGGTTTCACCCCTCCACTTT. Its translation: CASSERGGRAKVSPLHF.